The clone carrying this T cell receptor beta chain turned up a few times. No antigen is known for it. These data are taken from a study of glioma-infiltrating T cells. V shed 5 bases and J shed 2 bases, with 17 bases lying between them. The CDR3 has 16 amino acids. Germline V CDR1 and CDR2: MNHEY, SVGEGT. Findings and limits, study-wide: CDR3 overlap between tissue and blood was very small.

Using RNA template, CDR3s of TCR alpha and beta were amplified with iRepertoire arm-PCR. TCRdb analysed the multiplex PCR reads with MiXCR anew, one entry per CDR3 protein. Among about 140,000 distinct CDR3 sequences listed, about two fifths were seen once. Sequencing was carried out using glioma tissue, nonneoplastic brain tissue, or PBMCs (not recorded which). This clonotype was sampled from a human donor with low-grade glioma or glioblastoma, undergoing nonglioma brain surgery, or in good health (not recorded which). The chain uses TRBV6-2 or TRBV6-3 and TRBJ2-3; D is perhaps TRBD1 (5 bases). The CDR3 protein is CASSPPEGVITDTQYF. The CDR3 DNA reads TGTGCCAGCAGTCCGCCGGAAGGGGTGATCACAGATACGCAGTATTTT.